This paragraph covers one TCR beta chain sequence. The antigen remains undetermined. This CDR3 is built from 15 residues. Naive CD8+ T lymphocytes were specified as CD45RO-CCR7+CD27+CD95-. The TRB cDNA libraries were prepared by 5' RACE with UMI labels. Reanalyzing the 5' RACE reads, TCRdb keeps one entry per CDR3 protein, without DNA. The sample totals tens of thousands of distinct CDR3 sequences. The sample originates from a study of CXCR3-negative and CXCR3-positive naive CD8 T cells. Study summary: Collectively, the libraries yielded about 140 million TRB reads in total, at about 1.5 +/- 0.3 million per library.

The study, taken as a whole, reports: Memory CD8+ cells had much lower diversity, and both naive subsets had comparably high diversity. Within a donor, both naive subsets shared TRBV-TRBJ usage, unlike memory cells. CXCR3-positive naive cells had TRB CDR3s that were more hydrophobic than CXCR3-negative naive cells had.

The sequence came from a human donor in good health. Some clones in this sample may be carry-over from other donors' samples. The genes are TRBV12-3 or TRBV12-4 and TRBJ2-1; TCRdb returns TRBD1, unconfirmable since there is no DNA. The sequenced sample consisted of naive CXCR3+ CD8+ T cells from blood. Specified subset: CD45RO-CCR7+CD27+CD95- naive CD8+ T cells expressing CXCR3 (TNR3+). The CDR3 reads CASSLGFLGANEQFF.